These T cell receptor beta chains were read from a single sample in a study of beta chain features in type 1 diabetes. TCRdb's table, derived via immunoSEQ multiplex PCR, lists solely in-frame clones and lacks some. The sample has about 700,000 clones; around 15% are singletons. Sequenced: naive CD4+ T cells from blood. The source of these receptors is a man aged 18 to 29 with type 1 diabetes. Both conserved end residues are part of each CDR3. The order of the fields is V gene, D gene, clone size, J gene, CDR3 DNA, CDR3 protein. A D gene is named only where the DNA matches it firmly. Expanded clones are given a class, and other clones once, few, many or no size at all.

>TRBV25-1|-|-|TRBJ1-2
TGTGCCAGCAGTCCAGGACGGGGAGGCTACACCTTC
CASSPGRGGYTF
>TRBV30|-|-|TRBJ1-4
TGTGCCTGGAGTGTACAGGGTTGGGAAAAACTGTTTTTT
CAWSVQGWEKLFF
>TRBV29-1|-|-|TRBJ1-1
TGCAGCGTTGTCCGGACGGACAACACTGAAGCTTTCTTT
CSVVRTDNTEAFF
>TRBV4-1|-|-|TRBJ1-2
TGCGCCAGCAGCCAAGCCCAATCCGTGGACTATGGCTACACCTTC
CASSQAQSVDYGYTF
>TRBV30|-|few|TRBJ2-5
TGTGCCTGGAGTGTAAGTGAGACCCAGTACTTC
CAWSVSETQYF
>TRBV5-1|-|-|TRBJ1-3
TGCGCCAGCAGCTTGCTTCGTCGACAGGACTCTGGAAACACCATATATTTT
CASSLLRRQDSGNTIYF
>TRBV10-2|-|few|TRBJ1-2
TGCGCCAGCAGTGAGGCCTACTTCTATGGCTACACCTTC
CASSEAYFYGYTF
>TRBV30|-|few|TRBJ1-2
TGTGCCTGGAGTGTAGCAGGGTACTATGGCTACACCTTC
CAWSVAGYYGYTF
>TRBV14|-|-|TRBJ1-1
TGTGCCAGCAGCCAGCAATGGGCCGGGAACACTGAAGCTTTCTTT
CASSQQWAGNTEAFF
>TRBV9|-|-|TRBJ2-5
TGTGCCAGCAGCGAGAACCAAGAGACCCAGTACTTC
CASSENQETQYF
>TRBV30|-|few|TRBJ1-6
TGTGCCTGGAGTGTACTAGGGCAGGGAAATTCACCCCTCCACTTT
CAWSVLGQGNSPLHF
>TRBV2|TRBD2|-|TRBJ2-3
TGTGCCAGCAGTGAAGGGTTCGGACTAGCGGGCGCAGATACGCAGTATTTT
CASSEGFGLAGADTQYF
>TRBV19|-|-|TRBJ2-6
TGTGCCAGTACCGCGCTGAGTGGGGCCAACGTCCTGACTTTC
CASTALSGANVLTF
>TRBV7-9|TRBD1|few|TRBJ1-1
TGTGCCAGCAGCCGAGGGACAGGGGGCTGGAACACTGAAGCTTTCTTT
CASSRGTGGWNTEAFF
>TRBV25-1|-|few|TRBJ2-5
TGTGCCAGCAGTGAAAAAGGGCCTGGTCGTGAGAACCAAGAGACCCAGTACTTC
CASSEKGPGRENQETQYF
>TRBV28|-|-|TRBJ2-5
TGTGCCAGCAGTCAACTGAACAGGGTCCAAGAGACCCAGTACTTC
CASSQLNRVQETQYF
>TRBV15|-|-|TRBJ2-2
TGTGCCACCAGCAGAGCACAGGATGGGTCCGGGGAGCTGTTTTTT
CATSRAQDGSGELFF
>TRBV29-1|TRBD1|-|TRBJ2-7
TGCAGCGTTGTGCCAGGGGGCTCCTACGAGCAGTACTTC
CSVVPGGSYEQYF
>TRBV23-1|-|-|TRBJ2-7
TGCGCCAGCAGTCGCCCCCGCCCGGACCGACCCTCCTACGAGCAGTACTTC
CASSRPRPDRPSYEQYF
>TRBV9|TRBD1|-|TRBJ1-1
TGTGCCAGCAGCCGGGGGACAGCGAACACTGAAGCTTTCTTT
CASSRGTANTEAFF
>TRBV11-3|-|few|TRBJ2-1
TGTGCCAGCAGCTTACGAGAAGGGCGAGGAACAAATGAGCAGTTCTTC
CASSLREGRGTNEQFF
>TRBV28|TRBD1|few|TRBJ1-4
TGTGCCAGCAGGGTGACAGGGGGTAATGAAAAACTGTTTTTT
CASRVTGGNEKLFF
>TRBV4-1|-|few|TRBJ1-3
TGCGCCAGCAGCCGCCCCGGGTCGAGAAACACCATATATTTT
CASSRPGSRNTIYF
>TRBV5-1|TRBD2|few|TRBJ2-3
TGCGCCAGCAGCTTGTCCCTTTTAGCGGGGTTCACAGATACGCAGTATTTT
CASSLSLLAGFTDTQYF
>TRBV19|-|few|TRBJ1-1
TGTGCCAGTAGTCCTCGCCGGGGGGACACTGAAGCTTTCTTT
CASSPRRGDTEAFF
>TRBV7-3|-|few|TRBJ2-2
TGTGCCAGCAGCTTGGGGGAGGACACCGGGGAGCTGTTTTTT
CASSLGEDTGELFF
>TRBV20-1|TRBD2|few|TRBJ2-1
TGCAGTCCCCCCGGGGGGAATGAGCAGTTCTTC
CSPPGGNEQFF
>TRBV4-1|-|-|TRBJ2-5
TGCGCCAGCAGCCAAGGGTGGACAGACCAAGAGACCCAGTACTTC
CASSQGWTDQETQYF
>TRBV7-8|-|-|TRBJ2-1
TGTGCCAGCAGCTTAGTAGGGGGCCTAGCGGTTAGTGAGCAGTTCTTC
CASSLVGGLAVSEQFF
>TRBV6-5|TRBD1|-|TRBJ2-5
TGTGCCAGCAGATCGGTGTCAGGGGGTGACGGGACCCAGTACTTC
CASRSVSGGDGTQYF
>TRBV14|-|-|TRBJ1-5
TGTGCCAGCAGCCAAGCTGGTAGCAATCAGCCCCAGCATTTT
CASSQAGSNQPQHF
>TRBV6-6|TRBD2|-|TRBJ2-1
TGTGCCAGCATCCCCTCGGGCGGGGGAGCCTACAATGAGCAGTTCTTC
CASIPSGGGAYNEQFF
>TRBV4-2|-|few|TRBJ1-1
TGTGCCAGCAGCCAAGATATGGACAGGAACACTGAAGCTTTCTTT
CASSQDMDRNTEAFF
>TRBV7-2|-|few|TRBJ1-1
TGTGCCAGCAGCTCCCAAGTGAAGGGGGGAGCTTTCTTT
CASSSQVKGGAFF
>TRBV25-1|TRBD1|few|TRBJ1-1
TGTGCCAGCAGTGAATATCCGCAGGGGGCGTTGAACACTGAAGCTTTCTTT
CASSEYPQGALNTEAFF
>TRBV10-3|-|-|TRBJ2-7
TGTGCCATCAGTGCGATACTGAATAATCGCCACGAGCAGTACTTC
CAISAILNNRHEQYF
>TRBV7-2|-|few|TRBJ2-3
TGTGCCAGCAGCTTATCCAGTGGTACAGATACGCAGTATTTT
CASSLSSGTDTQYF
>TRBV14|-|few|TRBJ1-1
TGTGCCAGCAGCCAAGCCCGGCGGAACATTGAAGCTTTCTTT
CASSQARRNIEAFF
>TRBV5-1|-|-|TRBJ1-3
TGCGCCAGCAGCTTACCGCAGGGAAACACCATATATTTT
CASSLPQGNTIYF
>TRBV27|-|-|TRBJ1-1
TGTGCCAGCAGGCGGACAGAGAACACTGAAGCTTTCTTT
CASRRTENTEAFF